Presented here are 23 T cell receptor beta chains from one specimen sequenced in a study of blood T cell repertoires in COVID-19. Only in-frame clones appear in the TCRdb table, and some are missing; sequencing was by immunoSEQ multiplex PCR. The sample holds hundreds of thousands of clones; approximately 80% are singletons and the top ten take around 9.9%. Sample: peripheral blood. These receptors all come from a woman aged 80 or older with acute or convalescent COVID-19.

The rearrangement links TRBV9 to TRBJ1-2; 8 bases match TRBD1. After removal of 3 bases from V and 4 bases from J, the junction contained 8 bases not matched to a gene. This CDR3 has 15 amino acids. Germline CDR1 reads SGDLS; CDR2 reads YYNGEE. CDR3: CASSAHDRGFYGYTF. In DNA, the CDR3 is TGTGCCAGCAGCGCCCATGACAGGGGATTCTATGGCTACACCTTC.

The chain recombines TRBV5-1 with TRBJ1-4; possible D gene TRBD1, 6 bases. The germline gives CDR1 SGHRS, CDR2 YFSETQ. The CDR3 is 15 amino acids. The V gene lost 1 base and the J gene lost 5 bases, with 12 bases spanning the gap. The DNA of the CDR3 is TGCGCCAGCAGCTTGTTGGGGACACTGAATGAAAAACTGTTTTTT. Residues: CASSLLGTLNEKLFF.

The rearrangement links TRBV4-1 to TRBJ2-2, with 11 bases lining up with TRBD2. The V gene end was trimmed by 3 bases and the J gene end by 6 bases; junction bases not matched to a gene: 9. There are 17 residues in the CDR3. The germline CDR1 and CDR2 sequences are MGHRA and YSYEKL. The CDR3 nucleotides are TGCGCCAGCAGCCAGTCCTTAGCGGGGGGGCCCGCCGGGGAGCTGTTTTTT. Translated: CASSQSLAGGPAGELFF.

The gene calls are TRBV28 and TRBJ1-1; D is undetermined. V was pared by 2 bases and J by 11 bases, with 12 bases between. There are 12 residues in the CDR3. From germline, CDR1 is MDHEN and CDR2 SYDVKM. The DNA for the CDR3 is TGTGCCAGCAGTTTAGAACGGGCGGGGGCTTTCTTT. Translated, it gives CASSLERAGAFF.

The V gene is TRBV18, the J gene TRBJ1-1; D remains unclear. Per germline, CDR1 KGHSH and CDR2 LQKENI. Trimming took off 6 bases at V and 0 bases at J, with 11 bases between the two ends. This CDR3 has 14 residues. The CDR3 here is CASSEQTMNTEAFF. The CDR3, as DNA: TGTGCCAGCTCTGAACAAACCATGAACACTGAAGCTTTCTTT.

This clone occurred once. Within the sample, other DNA sequences also encode this same CDR3. The V and J genes are TRBV27 and TRBJ2-7; TRBD1 agrees at 8 bases. CDR1 is MNHEY, CDR2 SMNVEV, per germline (reference sequence). The CDR3 totals 13 residues. V shed 6 bases and J 4 bases; nucleotides not matched to a gene: 5. In nucleotides, the CDR3 is TGTGCCAGCAGCAGGACAGGGCCGTACGAGCAGTACTTC. Translating it yields CASSRTGPYEQYF.

V and J are TRBV5-8 and TRBJ2-2; TRBD1 matches 7 bases. J lost 3 bases, V lost 1 base, and 6 bases had no gene match. The CDR3 sequence is 16 residues long. Per the germline V gene, CDR1 is SGHTS and CDR2 is YDEGEE. DNA of the CDR3: TGTGCCAGCAGCTTGAGGGGGCTGGTAGACACCGGGGAGCTGTTTTTT. The encoded protein is CASSLRGLVDTGELFF.

The CDR3 DNA is TGTGCCAGCAGTCGACCGGGACTAGCTAGCAACAATGAGCAGTTCTTC. This sequence encodes CASSRPGLASNNEQFF. This chain connects TRBV28 to TRBJ2-1; 9 bases line up with TRBD2. Trimming took 5 bases from V and 5 from J; bases not matched to a gene: 10. Germline V lookup: CDR1 MDHEN, CDR2 SYDVKM. The CDR3 consists of 16 residues.

This chain connects TRBV6-5 to TRBJ2-7, with 7 nucleotides matching TRBD1. The length of the CDR3 is 15 residues. V was clipped by 5 bases and J by 2 bases; unmatched bases: 9. Germline CDR1 MNHEY, CDR2 SVGAGI. The CDR3 nucleotides are TGTGCCAGCAGTCCCAGGGACAGTATTACCTACGAGCAGTACTTC. Translating it yields CASSPRDSITYEQYF.

This clone was recorded a few times. One junction end does not reproduce the germline sequence, and a read error may be involved. The V gene is TRBV27, the J gene TRBJ2-3; 9 bases are shared with TRBD2. This CDR3 is 17 amino acids long. In germline, CDR1 is MNHEY, CDR2 SMNVEV (reference sequence). This CDR3 reads CASSLSLGGGVLDTQYF. The DNA of the CDR3 is TGTGCCAGCAGTCTATCCCTCGGCGGGGGGGTCCTTGATACGCAGTATTTT.

The V and J genes are TRBV19 and TRBJ2-1; perhaps TRBD2 as D (5 bases). Germline V gene data show CDR1 as LNHDA and CDR2 as SQIVND (reference sequence). With 4 bases removed from V and 10 bases from J, the gap between germline ends came to 20 bases. This CDR3 contains 15 residues. CDR3 DNA sequence: TGTGCCAGTAGTACTCGGACTTCTGGGCAATACGAGCAGTTCTTC. Its translation: CASSTRTSGQYEQFF.

The genes are TRBV12-3 or TRBV12-4 and TRBJ1-2; TRBD1 might be the D (5 bases). The CDR3 contains 10 residues. V was clipped by 6 bases and J by 11 bases, with 10 bases between them. CDR3 loop: CASSPGGYTF. CDR3 nucleotide sequence: TGTGCCAGCAGCCCGGGGGGTTACACCTTC.

This sequence joins TRBV5-5 and TRBJ1-4; perhaps TRBD1 as D (5 bases). Between the trimmed V and J ends, which lost 4 bases and 7 bases, there was a span of 17 bases. The CDR3 length is 15 residues. The germline V gene encodes CDR1 SGHKS and CDR2 YYEKEE (reference sequence). The CDR3 is CASSQRGNKGEKLFF. In DNA, the CDR3 is TGTGCCAGCAGCCAAAGGGGTAATAAGGGTGAAAAACTGTTTTTT.

Comment on this clone: Distinct nucleotide sequences in the sample also encode this CDR3. The V and J genes are TRBV5-1 and TRBJ1-1, with TRBD1 identical over 7 bases. From germline, CDR1 is SGHRS and CDR2 YFSETQ. The CDR3 is made up of 14 amino acids. V dropped 1 base and J dropped 2; count of bases not matched to a gene: 2. The CDR3 region is CASSLSGGNTEAFF. The CDR3, as DNA: TGCGCCAGCAGCTTGTCAGGGGGAAACACTGAAGCTTTCTTT.

In regard to this clone: Other DNA variants within this sample encode the same CDR3. This sequence joins TRBV5-1 and TRBJ1-4; 7 bases are a match to TRBD1. This CDR3 is built from 14 residues. The V gene's germline CDR1 is SGHRS and CDR2 YFSETQ. V gave up 0 bases and J gave up 4 bases; unmatched junction bases: 0. The CDR3 reads CASSLGDSNEKLFF. The CDR3 DNA is TGCGCCAGCAGCTTGGGGGACAGTAATGAAAAACTGTTTTTT. Full variable domain (rest looked up from reference TRBV5-1 and TRBJ1-4): KAGVTQTPRYLIKTRGQQVTLSCSPISGHRSVSWYQQTPGQGLQFLFEYFSETQRNKGNFPGRFSGRQFSNSRSEMNVSTLELGDSALYLCASSLGDSNEKLFFGSGTQLSVL.

V usage is TRBV10-2 and J usage is TRBJ2-7; TRBD1 is a possible D gene (5 bases). CDR1 is WSHSY and CDR2 is SAAADI in the germline V gene. The V end lost 2 bases, the J end lost 2 bases, and 10 bases lay between the germline ends. The CDR3 is 14 residues long. This chain's CDR3 is CASSEARVPYEQYF. CDR3 nucleotides: TGCGCCAGCAGTGAGGCCAGGGTCCCCTACGAGCAGTACTTC.

The CDR3 region has the DNA TGTGCCAGCAGTGACAGACAGACGCGAGAGACCCAGTACTTC. Protein sequence: CASSDRQTRETQYF. V gene TRBV6-1 combines with J gene TRBJ2-5; D may be TRBD1 (5 bases). The CDR3 covers 14 residues. The germline V and J ends were trimmed by 3 bases and 4 bases, with 12 bases remaining between them. Germline CDR1 MNHNS, CDR2 SASEGT.

The chain uses TRBV13 and TRBJ2-2, with D possibly being TRBD2 (6 bases). This CDR3 region has 15 residues. Germline V gene lookup returns CDR1 PRHDT and CDR2 FYEKMQ (reference sequence). The ends were cut back, 5 bases at V and 4 bases at J, with 14 bases in the middle. Here the CDR3 DNA reads TGTGCCAGCAGCCCCCTTGGCGGGGTCACCGGGGAGCTGTTTTTT. Its translation is CASSPLGGVTGELFF.

The V call is TRBV7-6, the J call TRBJ2-5, with D possibly TRBD2 on 6 matching bases. With 5 bases removed from V and 4 bases from J, the gap between germline ends came to 23 bases. Germline CDR1 is SGHVS and CDR2 is FNYEAQ. This CDR3 has 17 residues. The CDR3 DNA reads TGTGCCAGCAGCCTGGGCGGAGGGCGTGACCCTCCAGAGACCCAGTACTTC. Translated: CASSLGGGRDPPETQYF.

This chain joins TRBV7-2 and TRBJ2-4; D possibly corresponds to TRBD2 (6 bases). The V gene lost 1 base and the J gene lost 0 bases, with 10 bases spanning the gap. Germline CDR1 reads SGHTA; CDR2 reads FQGNSA. This CDR3 has 16 amino acids. CDR3: CASSLEFGGAKNIQYF. The CDR3 nucleotides are TGTGCCAGCAGCTTAGAATTCGGGGGAGCCAAAAACATTCAGTACTTC.

The chain employs TRBV19 and TRBJ2-1; 10 nucleotides line up with TRBD2. The CDR3 sequence is 15 residues long. Germline V gene data show CDR1 as LNHDA and CDR2 as SQIVND (reference sequence). The junction had 3 bases not matched to a gene; V was cut back by 5 bases and J by 2 bases. CDR3 DNA: TGTGCCAGTAGTCGTAGCGGGGGGCCCTACAATGAGCAGTTCTTC. This gives the protein CASSRSGGPYNEQFF.

The chain is built from TRBV9 and TRBJ1-3; D not certain. Germline V lookup: CDR1 SGDLS, CDR2 YYNGEE. Between the trimmed V and J ends, which lost 0 bases and 7 bases, there was a span of 14 bases. The length of the CDR3 is 15 residues. CDR3 sequence: CASSVETNPPNTIYF. CDR3 bases: TGTGCCAGCAGCGTAGAGACTAACCCTCCCAACACCATATATTTT.

This sequence joins TRBV27 and TRBJ1-1; TRBD1 matches 10 bases. The length of the CDR3 is 15 residues. Germline assignment: CDR1 MNHEY and CDR2 SMNVEV (reference sequence). The junction had 8 bases not matched to a gene; V was cut back by 5 bases and J by 5 bases. CDR3 region: CASSLRDRGTTEAFF. In nucleotides, the CDR3 is TGTGCCAGCAGTCTCCGGGACAGGGGAACAACTGAAGCTTTCTTT.